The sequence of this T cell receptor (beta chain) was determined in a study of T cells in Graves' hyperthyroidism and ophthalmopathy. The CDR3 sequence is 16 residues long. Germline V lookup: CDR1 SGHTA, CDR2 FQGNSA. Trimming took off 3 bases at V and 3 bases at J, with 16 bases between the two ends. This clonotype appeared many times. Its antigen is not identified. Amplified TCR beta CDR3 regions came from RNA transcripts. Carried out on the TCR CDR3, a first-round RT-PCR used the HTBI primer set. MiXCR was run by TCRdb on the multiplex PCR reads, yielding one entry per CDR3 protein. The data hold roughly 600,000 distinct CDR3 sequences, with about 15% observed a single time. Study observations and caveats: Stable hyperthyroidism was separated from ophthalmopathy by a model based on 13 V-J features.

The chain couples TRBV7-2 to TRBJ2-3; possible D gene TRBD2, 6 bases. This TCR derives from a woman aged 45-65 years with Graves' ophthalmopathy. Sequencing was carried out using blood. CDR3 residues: CASSFVWASGTDTQYF. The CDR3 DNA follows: TGTGCCAGCAGCTTTGTATGGGCAAGCGGGACAGATACGCAGTATTTT. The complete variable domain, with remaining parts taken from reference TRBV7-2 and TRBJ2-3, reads GAGVSQSPSNKVTEKGKDVELRCDPISGHTALYWYRQSLGQGLEFLIYFQGNSAPDKSGLPSDRFSAERTGGSVSTLTIQRTQQEDSAVYLCASSFVWASGTDTQYFGPGTRLTVL.